This TCR beta chain was identified during a study of blood T cell repertoires in COVID-19. Across the whole study: Collection of acute and convalescent COVID-19 samples took place in the United States, Italy and Spain. T cells, B-cell-depleted T cells, or PBMCs provided the cDNA or gDNA that served as material.

Study processing details: The assay estimated nucleated cells by amplifying reference gene primers. The data were produced by immunoSEQ multiplex PCR, yet TCRdb's version contains in-frame clones alone and is incomplete. The V and J calls and the clone size are those of that table, but D and trimming were determined from the DNA. The table has roughly 250,000 clones, about nine tenths seen once; the top ten hold more than 0.65%. Those enrolled in Seattle joined during active infection and were followed longitudinally afterward. The V end was cut by 1 base, the J end by 3 bases, with 13 bases between. The V gene's germline CDR1 is SEHNR and CDR2 FQNEAQ (reference sequence). CDR3 length: 15 residues.

This TCR was sampled from a man under 40 with COVID-19, enrolled during active disease. The sequencing input was peripheral blood. The chain recombines TRBV7-9 with TRBJ2-7, with D possibly TRBD1 on 6 matching bases. The CDR3 DNA sequence: TGTGCCAGCAGCTTAGGGGTTGGCAGGGGCTACGAGCAGTACTTC. This gives the protein CASSLGVGRGYEQYF.